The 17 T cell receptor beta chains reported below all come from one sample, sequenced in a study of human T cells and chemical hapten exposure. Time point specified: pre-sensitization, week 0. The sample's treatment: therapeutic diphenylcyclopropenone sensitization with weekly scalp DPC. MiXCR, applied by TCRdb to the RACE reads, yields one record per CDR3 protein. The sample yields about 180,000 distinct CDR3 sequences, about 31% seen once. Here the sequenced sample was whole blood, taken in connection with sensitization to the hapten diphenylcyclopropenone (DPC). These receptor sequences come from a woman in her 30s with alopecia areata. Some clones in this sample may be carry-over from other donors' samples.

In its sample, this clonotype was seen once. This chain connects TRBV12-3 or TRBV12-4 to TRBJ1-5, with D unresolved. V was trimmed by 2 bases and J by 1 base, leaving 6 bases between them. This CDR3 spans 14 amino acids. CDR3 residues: CASSLWGSNQPQHF. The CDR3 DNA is TGTGCCAGCAGTTTATGGGGAAGCAATCAGCCCCAGCATTTT.

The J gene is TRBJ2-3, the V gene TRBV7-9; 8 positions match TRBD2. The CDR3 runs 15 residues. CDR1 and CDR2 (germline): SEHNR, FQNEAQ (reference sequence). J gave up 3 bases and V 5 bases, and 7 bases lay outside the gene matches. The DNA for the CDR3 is TGTGCCAGCAGCGAGAGCGGGAGCCGGACAGATACGCAGTATTTT. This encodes CASSESGSRTDTQYF.

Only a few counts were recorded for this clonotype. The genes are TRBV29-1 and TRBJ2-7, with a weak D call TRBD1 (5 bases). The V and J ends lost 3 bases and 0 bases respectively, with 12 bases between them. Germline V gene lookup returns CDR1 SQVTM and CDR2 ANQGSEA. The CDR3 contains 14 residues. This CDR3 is CSVEIPGNSYEQYF. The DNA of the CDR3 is TGCAGCGTTGAGATCCCAGGGAACTCCTACGAGCAGTACTTC.

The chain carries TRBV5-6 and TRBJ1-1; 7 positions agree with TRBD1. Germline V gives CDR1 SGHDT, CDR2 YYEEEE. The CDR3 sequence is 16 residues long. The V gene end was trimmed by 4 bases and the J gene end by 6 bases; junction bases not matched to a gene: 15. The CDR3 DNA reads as TGTGCCAGCAGCCGCCAGGGGACAGTAAGGGCAGCTGAAGCTTTCTTT. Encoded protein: CASSRQGTVRAAEAFF.

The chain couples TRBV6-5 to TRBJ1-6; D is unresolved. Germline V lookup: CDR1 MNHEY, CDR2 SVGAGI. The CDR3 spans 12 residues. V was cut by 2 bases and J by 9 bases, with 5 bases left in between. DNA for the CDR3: TGTGCCAGCAGTTACACGGGTTCACCCCTCCACTTT. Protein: CASSYTGSPLHF.

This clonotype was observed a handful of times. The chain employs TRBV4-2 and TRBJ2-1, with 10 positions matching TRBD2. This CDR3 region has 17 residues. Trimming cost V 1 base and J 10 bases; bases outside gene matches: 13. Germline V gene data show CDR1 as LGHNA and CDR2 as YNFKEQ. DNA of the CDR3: TGTGCCAGCAGCCAAGTAAAATTTTGGGCTAGCGGGGGAGAGCAGTTCTTC. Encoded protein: CASSQVKFWASGGEQFF.

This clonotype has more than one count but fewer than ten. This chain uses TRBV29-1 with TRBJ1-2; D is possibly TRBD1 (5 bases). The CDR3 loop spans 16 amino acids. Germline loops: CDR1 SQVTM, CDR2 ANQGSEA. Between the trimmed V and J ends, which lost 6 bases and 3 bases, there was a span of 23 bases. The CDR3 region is CSVLGVPSSMDYGYTF. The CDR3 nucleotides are TGCAGCGTCCTGGGGGTCCCTTCATCCATGGACTATGGCTACACCTTC.

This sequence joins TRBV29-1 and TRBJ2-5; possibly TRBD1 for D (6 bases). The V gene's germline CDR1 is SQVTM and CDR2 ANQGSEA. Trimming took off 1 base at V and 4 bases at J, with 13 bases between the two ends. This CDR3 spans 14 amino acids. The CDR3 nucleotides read TGCAGCGTTGAAGTTTGGCAGGGGAGAGAGACCCAGTACTTC. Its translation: CSVEVWQGRETQYF.

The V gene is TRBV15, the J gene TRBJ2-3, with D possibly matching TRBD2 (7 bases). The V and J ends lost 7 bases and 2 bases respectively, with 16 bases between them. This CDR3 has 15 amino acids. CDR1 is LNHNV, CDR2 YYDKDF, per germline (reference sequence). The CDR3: CATTAWGGPTDTQYF. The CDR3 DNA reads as TGTGCCACCACGGCCTGGGGGGGCCCCACAGATACGCAGTATTTT.

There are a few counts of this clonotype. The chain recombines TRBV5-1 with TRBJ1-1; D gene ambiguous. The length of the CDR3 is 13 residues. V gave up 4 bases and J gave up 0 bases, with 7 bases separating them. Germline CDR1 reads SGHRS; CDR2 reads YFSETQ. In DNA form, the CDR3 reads TGCGCCAGCAGCCTCCAACTGAACACTGAAGCTTTCTTT. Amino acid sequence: CASSLQLNTEAFF.

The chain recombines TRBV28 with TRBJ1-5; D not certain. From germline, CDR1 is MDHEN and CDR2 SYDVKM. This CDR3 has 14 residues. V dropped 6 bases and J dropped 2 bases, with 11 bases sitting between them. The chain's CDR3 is CASRPSGGNQPQHF. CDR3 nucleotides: TGTGCCAGCAGGCCCAGTGGAGGCAATCAGCCCCAGCATTTT.

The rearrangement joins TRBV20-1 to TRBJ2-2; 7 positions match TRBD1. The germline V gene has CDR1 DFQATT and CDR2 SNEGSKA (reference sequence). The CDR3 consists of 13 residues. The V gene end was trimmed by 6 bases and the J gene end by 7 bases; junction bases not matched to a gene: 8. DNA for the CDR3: TGCAGTGCAATGGACAGGAATAACGGGGAGCTGTTTTTT. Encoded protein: CSAMDRNNGELFF.

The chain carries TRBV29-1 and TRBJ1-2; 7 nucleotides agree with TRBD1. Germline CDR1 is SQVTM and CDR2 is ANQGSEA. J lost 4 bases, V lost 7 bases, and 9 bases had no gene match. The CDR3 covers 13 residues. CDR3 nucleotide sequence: TGCAGCGCTGACAGGGATCTGGCCTATGGCTACACCTTC. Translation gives CSADRDLAYGYTF.

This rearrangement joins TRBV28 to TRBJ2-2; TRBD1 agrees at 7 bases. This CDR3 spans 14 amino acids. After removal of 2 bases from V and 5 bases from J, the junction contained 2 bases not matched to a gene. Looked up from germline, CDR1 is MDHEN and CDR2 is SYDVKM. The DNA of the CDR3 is TGTGCCAGCAGTTTAGGGACAGAGACCGGGGAGCTGTTTTTT. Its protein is CASSLGTETGELFF.

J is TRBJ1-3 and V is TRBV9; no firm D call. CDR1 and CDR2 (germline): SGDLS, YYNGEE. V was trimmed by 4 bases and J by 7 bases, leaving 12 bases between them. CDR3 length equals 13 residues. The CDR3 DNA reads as TGTGCCAGCAGCCCAGGACTCTTCAACACCATATATTTT. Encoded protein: CASSPGLFNTIYF. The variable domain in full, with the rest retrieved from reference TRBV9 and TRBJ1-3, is DSGVTQTPKHLITATGQRVTLRCSPRSGDLSVYWYQQSLDQGLQFLIQYYNGEERAKGNILERFSAQQFPDLHSELNLSSLELGDSALYFCASSPGLFNTIYFGEGSWLTVV.

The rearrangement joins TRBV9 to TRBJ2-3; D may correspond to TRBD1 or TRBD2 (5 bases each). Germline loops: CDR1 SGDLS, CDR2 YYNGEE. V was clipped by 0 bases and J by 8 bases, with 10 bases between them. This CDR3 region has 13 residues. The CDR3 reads CASSVARDVTQYF. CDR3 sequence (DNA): TGTGCCAGCAGCGTAGCACGGGACGTTACGCAGTATTTT.

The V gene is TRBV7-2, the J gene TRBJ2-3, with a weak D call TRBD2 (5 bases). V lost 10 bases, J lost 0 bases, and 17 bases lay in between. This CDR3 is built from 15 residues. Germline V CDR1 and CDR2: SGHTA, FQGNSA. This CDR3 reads CATHPGGPSTDTQYF. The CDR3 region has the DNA TGTGCCACCCACCCAGGCGGGCCTAGCACAGATACGCAGTATTTT.